This T cell receptor (beta chain) originates from a study of neoadjuvant anti-PD-1 for oral cavity cancer. The table came from immunoSEQ multiplex PCR; TCRdb's copy has only in-frame clones and leaves some out. The sample has about 12,000 clones; over 50% are singletons. J lost 0 bases, V lost 4 bases, and 3 bases had no gene match. Looked up from germline, CDR1 is GTSNPN and CDR2 is SVGIG (reference sequence). This CDR3 region has 13 residues. The receptor comes from a person aged 40-85 years with oral cavity squamous cell carcinoma. This chain joins TRBV30 and TRBJ2-7, with 7 positions matching TRBD2. This sample comprised tumor tissue, obtained before nivolumab (anti-PD-1) treatment. The DNA for the CDR3 is TGTGCCTGGACTAGCGGAAACTCCTACGAGCAGTACTTC. The encoded protein is CAWTSGNSYEQYF.